The 3 T cell receptor beta chains below come from one sample, sequenced in a study of cytomegalovirus exposure and HLA in healthy donors. The protocol was immunoSEQ multiplex PCR, while the TCRdb copy is restricted to in-frame clones and leaves out a portion. The sample consists of 160,000 or so clones, 85% to 90% of them appearing once. The sequenced sample was PBMCs. The receptors come from a woman in her 30s in good health and CMV-seronegative.

The rearrangement links TRBV6-1 to TRBJ1-2, with a tentative D call TRBD1 (5 bases). This CDR3 is built from 14 residues. In germline, CDR1 is MNHNS, CDR2 SASEGT. Trimming left V 9 bases short and J 7 bases short, with 21 bases between. The CDR3 nucleotides read TGTGCCAGTTGGTTGGCAGGACAACTAAGTGGCTACACCTTC. Translating it yields CASWLAGQLSGYTF.

The rearrangement joins TRBV6-5 to TRBJ2-7; D is unclear. The CDR3 is 11 amino acids. Trimming cost V 5 bases and J 9 bases, with 11 bases left between them. Germline CDR1 reads MNHEY; CDR2 reads SVGAGI. The CDR3 loop reads CASSDAAGQYF. The CDR3 DNA reads TGTGCCAGCAGTGACGCGGCTGGGCAGTACTTC.

The chain employs TRBV27 and TRBJ2-1, with 10 bases matching TRBD2. This CDR3 has 19 residues. V was pared by 4 bases and J by 4 bases, with 16 bases of the junction left unmatched. Germline CDR1 MNHEY, CDR2 SMNVEV (reference sequence). The CDR3 sequence is CASSSYLLAGPRGYNEQFF. The CDR3 DNA sequence: TGTGCCAGCAGTTCCTATCTACTAGCGGGGCCTCGAGGATACAATGAGCAGTTCTTC.